This T cell receptor beta chain stems from a study of cytomegalovirus exposure and HLA in healthy donors. Germline values: CDR1 GTSNPN, CDR2 SVGIG (reference sequence). This CDR3 region has 17 residues. V lost 0 bases and J lost 0; bases outside the gene matches: 7. This clone was recorded once. Its target is unknown. 60 Vbeta and 13 Jbeta primers were used in PCR. The protocol was immunoSEQ multiplex PCR, while the TCRdb copy is restricted to in-frame clones and leaves out a portion. The sample holds under 150,000 clones, less than 80% seen once. Study outcomes and limitations: Among TCR beta chains, those listed as cytomegalovirus-associated numbered more than 150. Per a later analysis, HLA-associated TCR beta chains showed more clonal expansion than other, equally common TCR beta chains.

The origin of this receptor is a middle-aged woman in good health and CMV-seropositive. Input material: PBMCs. V and J are TRBV30 and TRBJ2-1; 8 bases line up with TRBD2. As DNA, the CDR3 is TGTGCCTGGAGTGTACAAAGCGGGAGCCCCTCCTACAATGAGCAGTTCTTC. Translation gives CAWSVQSGSPSYNEQFF. Looking up the rest from reference TRBV30 and TRBJ2-1 gives the full variable domain: SQTIHQWPATLVQPVGSPLSLECTVEGTSNPNLYWYRQAAGRGLQLLFYSVGIGQISSEVPQNLSASRPQDRQFILSSKKLLLSDSGFYLCAWSVQSGSPSYNEQFFGPGTRLTVL.